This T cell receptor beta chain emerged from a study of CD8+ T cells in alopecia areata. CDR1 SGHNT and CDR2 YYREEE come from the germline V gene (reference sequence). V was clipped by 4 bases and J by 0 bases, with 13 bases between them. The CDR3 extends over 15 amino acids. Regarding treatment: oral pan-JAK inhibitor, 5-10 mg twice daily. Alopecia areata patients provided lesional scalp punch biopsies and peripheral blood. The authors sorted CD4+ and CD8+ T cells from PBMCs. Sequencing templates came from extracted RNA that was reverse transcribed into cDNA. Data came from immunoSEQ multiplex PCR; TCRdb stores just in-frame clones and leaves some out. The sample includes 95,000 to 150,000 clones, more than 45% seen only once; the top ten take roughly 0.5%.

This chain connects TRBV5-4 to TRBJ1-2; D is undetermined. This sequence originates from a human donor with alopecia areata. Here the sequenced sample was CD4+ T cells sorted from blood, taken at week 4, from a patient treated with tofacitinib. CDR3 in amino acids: CASSQDMLANYGYTF. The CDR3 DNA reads TGTGCCAGCAGCCAAGACATGTTAGCTAACTATGGCTACACCTTC. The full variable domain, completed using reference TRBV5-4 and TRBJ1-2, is ETGVTQSPTHLIKTRGQQVTLRCSSQSGHNTVSWYQQALGQGPQFIFQYYREEENGRGNFPPRFSGLQFPNYSSELNVNALELDDSALYLCASSQDMLANYGYTFGSGTRLTVV.